This T cell receptor (beta chain) was sequenced for a study of shared T cell receptors in the human thymus. Data came from immunoSEQ multiplex PCR; TCRdb stores just in-frame clones and leaves some out. The table has more than 550,000 clones, 75% to 90% seen once; the top ten hold under 0.012%. These data were also filed under a second study, of human thymus T cells. From that report: The source of the thymus tissue was resections taken during corrective heart surgery. V and J genes seemed to be used with bias in thymic and blood repertoires.

What was sequenced was thymocytes. This receptor was obtained from a girl less than two years old with a congenital heart defect.

For the CDR3, the DNA is TGCGCCAGCAGCCAAGATCCGGCTAGACAAGAGACCCAGTACTTC. This sequence encodes CASSQDPARQETQYF. The chain carries TRBV4-1 and TRBJ2-5; D ambiguous. V gave up 0 bases and J gave up 2 bases, with 10 bases separating them. The CDR3 has 15 amino acids. Germline loops: CDR1 MGHRA, CDR2 YSYEKL.